A selection of T cell receptor beta chains follows, all from one sample in a study of blood T cell repertoires in COVID-19. TCRdb keeps only in-frame clones here, not all; method: immunoSEQ multiplex PCR. The sample yields approximately 380,000 clones, more than 70% seen once. Sample: PBMCs or T cells enriched from blood (not recorded which). The receptors were gathered from a woman between 18 and 29 years old who had recovered from COVID-19. Each CDR3 is given with its conserved first and last residue. The order of the fields is D gene, V gene, J gene, clone size, CDR3 DNA, CDR3 protein. The D gene is left open where the match is weak. A row's size may be missing; if present it is once, few, many or a size class.

NA	TRBV21-1	TRBJ2-7	NA	TGTGCCAGCAGCACCAGGACAGGGGGGCCCTACGAGCAGTACTTC	CASSTRTGGPYEQYF
TRBD1	TRBV5-4	TRBJ2-2	NA	TGTGCCAGCAGCCGAAGGGGGCAGGGCACCGGGGAGCTGTTTTTT	CASSRRGQGTGELFF
TRBD1	TRBV5-5	TRBJ1-1	NA	TGTGCCAGCAGCTTCCAGGGGGCGAGGACTGAAGCTTTCTTT	CASSFQGARTEAFF
NA	TRBV6-5	TRBJ2-7	NA	TGTGCCAGCAGCCGACGGACAGACGAGCAGTACTTC	CASSRRTDEQYF
TRBD2	TRBV3-1/TRBV3-2	TRBJ2-7	NA	TGTGCCAGCAGCCAAGATGGGAGCGGGGGGGTAACTTCCTACGAGCAGTACTTC	CASSQDGSGGVTSYEQYF
TRBD2	TRBV6-2/TRBV6-3	TRBJ2-4	NA	TGTGCCAGCAGTTACGAAGGGACTAGCGGGGGTCACATTCAGTACTTC	CASSYEGTSGGHIQYF
NA	TRBV9	TRBJ1-2	NA	TGTGCCAGCCCCCTTGGGCCCTTCTATGGCTACACCTTC	CASPLGPFYGYTF
TRBD1	TRBV7-9	TRBJ1-2	NA	TGTGCCAGCAGCCCAAGACAGGGGGATGGCTACACCTTC	CASSPRQGDGYTF
NA	TRBV9	TRBJ2-7	NA	TGTGCCAGCAGCGCCCAGATGGGGCCTAACTCCTACGAGCAGTACTTC	CASSAQMGPNSYEQYF
TRBD1	TRBV30	TRBJ1-5	NA	TGTGCCTGGAGAGGACAGGGCCGACAGCCCCAGCATTTT	CAWRGQGRQPQHF
TRBD2	TRBV2	TRBJ2-7	NA	TGTGCCAGCAGTGAACTAGCGGGCGTCCGCTACGAGCAGTACTTC	CASSELAGVRYEQYF
NA	TRBV5-1	TRBJ2-3	NA	TGCGCCAGCAGCTTGGGGTTGGGGGCGTTCATCACAGATACGCAGTATTTT	CASSLGLGAFITDTQYF
NA	TRBV6-5	TRBJ1-1	NA	TGTGCCAGCAGCATCCAGGGGAACACTGAAGCTTTCTTT	CASSIQGNTEAFF
NA	TRBV27	TRBJ2-4	NA	TGTGCCAGCAGTAAAGTCGGGGTCAGGGGGGAGGAAGCCAAAAACATTCAGTACTTC	CASSKVGVRGEEAKNIQYF
TRBD1	TRBV3-1/TRBV3-2	TRBJ1-1	NA	TGTGCCAGCAGCCAAGGAGGGGGCATCACTGAAGCTTTCTTT	CASSQGGGITEAFF
TRBD1	TRBV7-6	TRBJ2-2	NA	TGTGCCAGCAGCTTTAAAGGACAGGGGTTAACCGGGGAGCTGTTTTTT	CASSFKGQGLTGELFF
NA	TRBV3-1/TRBV3-2	TRBJ1-3	NA	TGTGCCAGCAGTCCCCAGGAGGCCGGAAACACCATATATTTT	CASSPQEAGNTIYF
TRBD1	TRBV18	TRBJ1-5	NA	TGTGCCAGCTCGGGGACAGATCAGCCCCAGCATTTT	CASSGTDQPQHF
TRBD1	TRBV9	TRBJ2-1	NA	TGTGCCAGCAGCGGGACAACAGGGGGCGTCAATCAGCAGTTCTTC	CASSGTTGGVNQQFF
NA	TRBV21-1	TRBJ1-1	NA	TGTGCCAGCAGCAATCGTACTGAAGCTTTCTTT	CASSNRTEAFF
NA	TRBV28	TRBJ1-2	NA	TGTGCCAGCAGTTTGTTCGACAGGACCTATGGCTACACCTTC	CASSLFDRTYGYTF
TRBD1	TRBV6-5	TRBJ1-1	NA	TGTGCCAGCAGCCACGGGACAGGGGGCGAGGATGAAGCTTTCTTT	CASSHGTGGEDEAFF
NA	TRBV29-1	TRBJ2-1	NA	TGCAGCTCCCAGAGGGGGATCAATGAGCAGTTCTTC	CSSQRGINEQFF
TRBD2	TRBV7-8	TRBJ2-4	few	TGTGCCAGCAGCTCGGTAGCGGGGCTCTTAGCCAAAAACATTCAGTACTTC	CASSSVAGLLAKNIQYF
TRBD1	TRBV2	TRBJ2-7	NA	TGTGCCAGCAGCCCCCCGGGACAGGGGACCTACGAGCAGTACTTC	CASSPPGQGTYEQYF
TRBD1	TRBV5-4	TRBJ2-7	once	TGTGCCAGCAGACCACAGGGGTTAACCTACGAGCAGTACTTC	CASRPQGLTYEQYF
TRBD1	TRBV7-2	TRBJ1-2	NA	TGTGCCAGCAGCTTAGGGCCCCGGGACAGGGGTAGTGCTGGCTACACCTTC	CASSLGPRDRGSAGYTF
NA	TRBV5-1	TRBJ1-1	once	TGCGCCAGCAGCTTGGAGGGACAGAACACTGAAGCTTTCTTT	CASSLEGQNTEAFF
TRBD2	TRBV4-1	TRBJ2-1	NA	TGCGCCAGCAGCCATGATACCTACAGCGGGGGCCTCAATGAGCAGTTCTTC	CASSHDTYSGGLNEQFF
TRBD1	TRBV27	TRBJ2-5	NA	TGTGCCAGCAGTGCCGCCGGGACAGGGATGGAGACCCAGTACTTC	CASSAAGTGMETQYF
TRBD2	TRBV19	TRBJ2-3	once	TGTGCCAGTAGTACCCGGAGGTTCACGGGCGGGGGTGATACGCAGTATTTT	CASSTRRFTGGGDTQYF
NA	TRBV5-4	TRBJ2-2	NA	TGTGCCAGCAGCTTGGTCGGGAACACCGGGGAGCTGTTTTTT	CASSLVGNTGELFF
TRBD2	TRBV7-3	TRBJ2-3	NA	TGTGCCAGCACCTCAGGGCGGGGGGGCTCCGATACGCAGTATTTT	CASTSGRGGSDTQYF
NA	TRBV2	TRBJ1-3	NA	TGTGCCAGCATTCACAGGAGCTCTGGAAACACCATATATTTT	CASIHRSSGNTIYF
TRBD1	TRBV6-2/TRBV6-3	TRBJ2-2	NA	TGTGCCAGCAGTTCCTGGACAGGGAAGGGCGCCGGGGAGCTGTTTTTT	CASSSWTGKGAGELFF
NA	TRBV12-5	TRBJ2-7	NA	TGTGCTAGTGGTTTGGACAGGGTCCACGAGCAGTACTTC	CASGLDRVHEQYF